This T cell receptor (beta chain) emerged from a study of T-cell reconstitution after alpha-beta-depleted transplantation in children. This CDR3 spans 15 amino acids. Germline trimming cut 3 bases from V and 7 bases from J; bases unmatched to any gene: 8. Worth noting for this clonotype: What it recognizes is unknown.

Study-level findings and limits: From surviving recipient T cells and thymic progenitors came the high day-60 TCRbeta diversity observed in some patients. At one year after transplant, newly produced T cells mostly accounted for T-cell counts and diversity.

Using unique molecular identifiers, the investigators prepared the TCRbeta library. TCRdb reprocessed the PCR reads via MiXCR and lists one record per CDR3 protein. The sample shows about 980,000 distinct CDR3 sequences, about 31% of them seen only once. This receptor was obtained from a boy under two years old who had a stem cell transplant for SCID, so the T cells may come from the graft donor. V and J are TRBV12-3 or TRBV12-4 and TRBJ1-1, with 10 bases identical to TRBD1. The sample in question was PBMCs, mostly from graft donor cells, obtained 360 days after TCRalphabeta/CD19-depleted stem cell transplant. DNA for the CDR3: TGTGCCAGCAGTTTCGGACAGGGGGGAAGGGATGAAGCTTTCTTT. Translating it yields CASSFGQGGRDEAFF.